Described below is a single T cell receptor beta chain sequence and its context. Antigen specificity is unknown. This record belongs to a study of T-cell memory formation after mild COVID-19. Overall study context: The TCR clusters were mostly specific to one donor. Whole-study findings and limits: Nothing showed for sure that second-wave clones peaking on day 37 were SARS-CoV-2 specific. Balance between CD4 and CD8 was seen in clones contracting day 15 to 85, and a CD4+ lean was seen in later expanders. Chiefly within CM and EM were the contracting CD4+ clones; CD8+ ones were within EMRA.

TCRdb analysed the 5' RACE reads with MiXCR anew, one entry per CDR3 protein. Of 250,000 to 350,000 distinct CDR3 sequences listed, 14% are singletons. V shed 5 bases and J 1 base; nucleotides not matched to a gene: 12. The germline V gene encodes CDR1 SGHNT and CDR2 YYREEE (reference sequence). The CDR3 length is 16 residues. The chain has TRBV5-4 and TRBJ2-7; 7 positions match TRBD1. Material for sequencing was PBMCs or a T cell subset sorted from them (not recorded which). The TCR originated in a man aged 18 to 30 who had mild COVID-19 (a few samples of this study predate the infection). Cell type and time point are not known. CDR3 sequence (DNA): TGTGCCAGCAGTCCCGGGACAGCCACGACATCCTACGAGCAGTACTTC. Amino acids: CASSPGTATTSYEQYF.